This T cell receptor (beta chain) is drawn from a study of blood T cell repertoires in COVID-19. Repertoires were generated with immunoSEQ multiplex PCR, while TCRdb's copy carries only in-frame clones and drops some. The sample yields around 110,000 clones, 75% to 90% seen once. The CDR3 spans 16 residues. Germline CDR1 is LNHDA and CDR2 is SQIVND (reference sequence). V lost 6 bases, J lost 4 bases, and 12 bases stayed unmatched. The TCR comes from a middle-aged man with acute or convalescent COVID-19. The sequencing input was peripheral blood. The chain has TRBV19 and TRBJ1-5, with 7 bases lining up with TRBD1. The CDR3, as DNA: TGTGCCAGTAGCCCCGGGACAGCTTTTTTAAATCAGCCCCAGCATTTT. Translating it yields CASSPGTAFLNQPQHF.